This T cell receptor beta chain appears in the sequencing data of a study of blood T cell repertoires in COVID-19. Whole-study context: COVID-19 samples, acute and convalescent, were from the United States, Italy and Spain. PBMCs, B-cell-depleted T cells, or T cells provided the cDNA or gDNA that made up the material.

Original data processing: Estimation of nucleated cell counts relied on the amplification of reference gene primers. TCRdb keeps only in-frame clones here, not all; method: immunoSEQ multiplex PCR. That table gives V, J and clone size, and the DNA gave D and trimming. The table includes around 250,000 clones, around 87% detected once. The CDR3 has 14 residues. Germline CDR1 and CDR2: MNHEY and SMNVEV (reference sequence). Trimming cost V 5 bases and J 4 bases, with 14 bases left between them. The chain links TRBV27 to TRBJ1-1; D gene unclear. This TCR was recovered from a man between 18 and 35 years old with active or convalescent COVID-19. The sequenced sample was peripheral blood. CDR3 sequence: CASSPDMAGTEAFF. In DNA, the CDR3 is TGTGCCAGCAGTCCCGACATGGCCGGCACTGAAGCTTTCTTT.